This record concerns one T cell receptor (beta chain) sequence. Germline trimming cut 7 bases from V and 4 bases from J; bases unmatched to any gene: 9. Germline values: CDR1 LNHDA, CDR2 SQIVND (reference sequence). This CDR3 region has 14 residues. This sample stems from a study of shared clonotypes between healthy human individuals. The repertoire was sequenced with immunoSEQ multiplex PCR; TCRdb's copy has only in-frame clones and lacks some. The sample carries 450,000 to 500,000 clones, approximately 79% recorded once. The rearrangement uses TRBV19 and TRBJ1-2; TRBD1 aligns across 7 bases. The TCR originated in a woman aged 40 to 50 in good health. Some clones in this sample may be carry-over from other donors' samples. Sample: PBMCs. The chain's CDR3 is CASTRDSAVYGYTF. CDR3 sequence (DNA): TGTGCCAGTACCCGGGACAGTGCCGTCTATGGCTACACCTTC.